This is a list of T cell receptor beta chains from one sample in a study of blood T cell repertoires in COVID-19. Sequencing used immunoSEQ multiplex PCR; TCRdb keeps in-frame clones, though not all of them. The sample lists about 36,000 clones; roughly 78% were seen once. The sequencing sample was made of peripheral blood. The receptors come from a man aged 55 to 70 with acute or convalescent COVID-19. CDR3s include the opening cysteine and the closing phenylalanine or tryptophan. D genes are given only for firm matches. Clone size is shown for a subset of rows, as once, few, many or a class of expanded clone.

j_call | d_call | v_call | clone_size | cdr3_aa | cdr3_nt
TRBJ2-3 | - | TRBV28 | - | CASSSRSDTSSTDTQYF | TGTGCCAGCAGTTCCCGATCCGACACGTCTAGCACAGATACGCAGTATTTT
TRBJ2-3 | - | TRBV2 | - | CASKGLASITQYF | TGTGCCAGCAAAGGTCTAGCATCTATCACGCAGTATTTT
TRBJ2-5 | TRBD2 | TRBV19 | - | CASSPRGLAGLETQYF | TGTGCCAGTAGCCCGAGGGGACTAGCGGGACTAGAGACCCAGTACTTC
TRBJ1-5 | - | TRBV29-1 | - | CSVETEGRDQPQHF | TGCAGCGTTGAGACGGAGGGGAGAGATCAGCCCCAGCATTTT
TRBJ1-6 | - | TRBV4-3 | - | CASSQDHALRSPLHF | TGCGCCAGCAGCCAAGATCACGCGCTTCGGTCACCCCTCCACTTT
TRBJ2-3 | - | TRBV2 | - | CASSLRVDTQYF | TGTGCCAGCAGTCTGCGGGTGGATACGCAGTATTTT
TRBJ2-1 | TRBD2 | TRBV30 | - | CAWMGKREFYNEQFF | TGTGCCTGGATGGGAAAGCGGGAGTTCTACAATGAGCAGTTCTTC
TRBJ1-2 | - | TRBV10-3 | - | CAIQRVANYGYTF | TGTGCCATCCAGAGGGTCGCGAACTATGGCTACACCTTC
TRBJ1-1 | - | TRBV28 | - | CASSLILRQSEAFF | TGTGCCAGCAGTTTAATCCTCCGACAGTCTGAAGCTTTCTTT
TRBJ1-1 | - | TRBV10-3 | - | CAISDNAGSTEAFF | TGTGCCATCAGTGACAACGCGGGGAGCACTGAAGCTTTCTTT
TRBJ1-3 | TRBD1 | TRBV3-1/TRBV3-2 | - | CASSQAGTGLNTIYF | TGTGCCAGCAGCCAAGCAGGGACAGGGCTGAACACCATATATTTT
TRBJ1-1 | - | TRBV24-1 | few | CATSDPGQEAFF | TGTGCCACCAGTGACCCCGGACAAGAAGCTTTCTTT
TRBJ1-2 | - | TRBV11-3 | - | CASSFEASGYTF | TGTGCCAGCAGCTTTGAAGCAAGCGGCTACACCTTC
TRBJ1-1 | - | TRBV6-6 | - | CASSRQMNTEAFF | TGTGCCAGCAGTCGGCAGATGAACACTGAAGCTTTCTTT
TRBJ2-3 | - | TRBV11-3 | - | CASSTGIADTQYF | TGTGCCAGCAGCACAGGGATTGCAGATACGCAGTATTTT
TRBJ2-7 | TRBD1 | TRBV2 | - | CASRGQGAREQYF | TGTGCCAGCAGGGGACAGGGGGCGCGGGAGCAGTACTTC
TRBJ1-5 | - | TRBV12-5 | few | CASASSGGSGQPQHF | TGTGCTAGTGCTTCGTCGGGGGGCTCGGGTCAGCCCCAGCATTTT
TRBJ2-4 | - | TRBV6-2/TRBV6-3 | - | CASSYELGGVPKNIQYF | TGTGCCAGCAGTTACGAGCTGGGGGGTGTACCCAAAAACATTCAGTACTTC
TRBJ2-7 | - | TRBV28 | few | CASSLGGILYEQYF | TGTGCCAGCAGTTTAGGCGGGATACTCTACGAGCAGTACTTC
TRBJ2-7 | - | TRBV25-1 | once | CARTSGGRYEQYF | TGTGCCAGAACCTCAGGGGGGCGGTACGAGCAGTACTTC
TRBJ2-5 | TRBD1 | TRBV10-3 | - | CAIRWDRGGETQYF | TGTGCCATCAGATGGGACAGGGGTGGGGAGACCCAGTACTTC
TRBJ1-4 | - | TRBV9 | few | CASSPHDSPVAKLFF | TGTGCCAGCAGCCCACATGACAGCCCCGTGGCAAAACTGTTTTTT
TRBJ1-3 | - | TRBV25-1 | once | CASCLSSGNTIYF | TGTGCCAGCTGTCTGTCCTCTGGAAACACCATATATTTT
TRBJ2-5 | - | TRBV11-3 | - | CASSLLETQYF | TGTGCCAGCAGCTTACTAGAGACCCAGTACTTC
TRBJ2-6 | - | TRBV10-3 | - | CATQTGLASGANVLTF | TGTGCCACCCAGACGGGTCTGGCCTCCGGGGCCAACGTCCTGACTTTC
TRBJ1-4 | TRBD1 | TRBV4-3 | - | CASSQATDRETNEKLFF | TGCGCCAGCAGCCAGGCCACGGACAGGGAAACTAATGAAAAACTGTTTTTT
TRBJ1-5 | - | TRBV20-1 | - | CSASRPGFDQPQHF | TGCAGTGCTAGTCGGCCAGGGTTCGATCAGCCCCAGCATTTT
TRBJ1-5 | - | TRBV27 | few | CASSFTGKRGNQPQHF | TGTGCCAGCAGTTTCACAGGGAAACGGGGCAATCAGCCCCAGCATTTT
TRBJ1-2 | TRBD1 | TRBV5-1 | - | CASAFGDRQVERGYTF | TGCGCCAGCGCCTTCGGGGACAGGCAAGTCGAGAGGGGCTACACCTTC
TRBJ1-3 | - | TRBV7-6 | - | CASSATRTGGNTIYF | TGTGCCAGCAGCGCGACCCGAACGGGGGGAAACACCATATATTTT
TRBJ2-3 | TRBD2 | TRBV29-1 | - | CSVEDRAGAGGRISPDTQYF | TGCAGCGTTGAAGATCGGGCTGGGGCGGGAGGACGGATTAGCCCAGATACGCAGTATTTT
TRBJ2-3 | TRBD2 | TRBV4-3 | - | CASSPSGNWGGTDTQYF | TGCGCCAGCAGCCCTAGCGGGAACTGGGGTGGCACAGATACGCAGTATTTT
TRBJ2-1 | - | TRBV7-9 | few | CASSLLVVLSYNEQFF | TGTGCCAGCAGCTTATTAGTTGTCCTTTCCTACAATGAGCAGTTCTTC
TRBJ1-5 | - | TRBV19 | few | CASNPFRGSNQPQHF | TGTGCCAGTAACCCATTCAGGGGTAGCAATCAGCCCCAGCATTTT
TRBJ1-2 | TRBD1 | TRBV29-1 | - | CSAAGGRNSGYTF | TGCAGCGCTGCAGGGGGCCGAAACTCTGGCTACACCTTC
TRBJ2-2 | TRBD1 | TRBV28 | - | CASSTHIRVRDRATGELFF | TGTGCCAGCAGTACTCACATTAGGGTCCGGGACAGGGCCACCGGGGAGCTGTTTTTT
TRBJ2-6 | - | TRBV6-4 | - | CASSDKRGGGANVLTF | TGTGCCAGCAGTGACAAAAGGGGGGGTGGGGCCAACGTCCTGACTTTC
TRBJ2-1 | TRBD2 | TRBV9 | - | CASSVGGRQIGNEQFF | TGTGCCAGCAGCGTAGGCGGGAGGCAAATCGGTAATGAGCAGTTCTTC
TRBJ2-3 | TRBD1 | TRBV24-1 | - | CATSPAGQGVWDTQYF | TGTGCCACCAGCCCCGCCGGACAGGGAGTTTGGGATACGCAGTATTTT
TRBJ2-1 | TRBD2 | TRBV15 | - | CATSKSPLLAGRNEQFF | TGTGCCACCAGCAAAAGCCCCTTACTAGCGGGAAGGAATGAGCAGTTCTTC
TRBJ2-3 | TRBD2 | TRBV5-1 | once | CASRERGSSTDTQYF | TGCGCCAGCAGGGAGCGGGGCTCTAGCACAGATACGCAGTATTTT
TRBJ2-5 | TRBD2 | TRBV9 | - | CASSVGPAGGRETQYF | TGTGCCAGCAGCGTAGGACCCGCGGGAGGTCGGGAGACCCAGTACTTC
TRBJ1-6 | - | TRBV10-3 | - | CAPTVQGFEYNSPLHF | TGTGCCCCAACAGTACAGGGTTTCGAGTATAATTCACCCCTCCACTTT
TRBJ2-7 | - | TRBV10-3 | - | CAIIAETYEQYF | TGTGCCATCATTGCGGAGACCTACGAGCAGTACTTC
TRBJ2-1 | - | TRBV24-1 | - | CATSDFFTGTFYNEQFF | TGTGCCACCAGTGATTTCTTCACAGGAACATTTTACAATGAGCAGTTCTTC
TRBJ2-2 | - | TRBV24-1 | few | CATSPPLIAGELFF | TGTGCCACCAGTCCACCACTCATAGCCGGGGAGCTGTTTTTT
TRBJ2-3 | TRBD2 | TRBV7-2 | - | CASTQLAGRLSTDTQYF | TGTGCCAGCACCCAACTAGCGGGACGCCTTAGCACAGATACGCAGTATTTT
TRBJ2-5 | - | TRBV4-3 | - | CASSQGRGYQETQYF | TGCGCCAGCAGCCAAGGAAGGGGCTACCAAGAGACCCAGTACTTC
TRBJ1-5 | - | TRBV6-1 | - | CASSENRVPNQPQHF | TGTGCCAGCAGTGAGAACAGGGTACCCAATCAGCCCCAGCATTTT
TRBJ2-7 | TRBD1 | TRBV7-9 | few | CASSRGTGSYEQYF | TGTGCCAGCAGCCGAGGGACAGGTTCTTACGAGCAGTACTTC
TRBJ1-1 | TRBD1 | TRBV19 | - | CASSTGTGGTEAFF | TGTGCCAGTAGTACAGGGACAGGGGGGACTGAAGCTTTCTTT
TRBJ2-7 | TRBD2 | TRBV28 | - | CASSLNSGDASYEQYF | TGTGCCAGCAGTCTAAATAGCGGGGACGCCTCCTACGAGCAGTACTTC